A single T cell receptor (beta chain) is shown here with its context. Its antigen is as yet unknown. Profiled with immunoSEQ multiplex PCR; TCRdb holds only in-frame clones, not every one. Here the sample spans about 60,000 clones, 81% being singletons. The V gene lost 0 bases and the J gene lost 2 bases, with 11 bases spanning the gap. The CDR3 extends over 15 amino acids. From germline, CDR1 is LGHNA and CDR2 YNFKEQ. The sample's time point: week 35, safety follow-up. A 20-mer mutant IDH1 peptide at 300 ug was injected subcutaneously with topical imiquimod. The sample originates from a study of a mutant IDH1 vaccine in newly diagnosed glioma. Looking at the study overall: Previous care, which was radiotherapy, temozolomide, or both, most often involved both.

Overall study findings and caveats: It was about 92% of patients that developed vaccine-induced immune responses.

The material sequenced was PBMCs, taken from a glioma patient whose treatment included an IDH1 peptide vaccine. The clonotype comes from a man aged 35-49 years with glioma. The rearrangement links TRBV4-2 to TRBJ2-7, with D maybe TRBD1 (6 bases). In nucleotides, the CDR3 is TGTGCCAGCAGCCAAGACCAGACAGGAGCCTACGAGCAGTACTTC. Amino acids: CASSQDQTGAYEQYF.